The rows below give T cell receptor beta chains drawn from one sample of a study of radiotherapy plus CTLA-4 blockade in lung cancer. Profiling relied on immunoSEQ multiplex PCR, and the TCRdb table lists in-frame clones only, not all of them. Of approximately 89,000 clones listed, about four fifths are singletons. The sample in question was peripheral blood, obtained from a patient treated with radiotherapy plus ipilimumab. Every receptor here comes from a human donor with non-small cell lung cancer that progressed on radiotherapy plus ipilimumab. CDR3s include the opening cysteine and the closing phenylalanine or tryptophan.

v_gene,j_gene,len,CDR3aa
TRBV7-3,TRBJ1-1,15,CASSLMGQPGTEAFF
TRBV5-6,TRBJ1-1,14,CASSSQGARIEAFF
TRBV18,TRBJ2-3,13,CASSPRTTDTQYF
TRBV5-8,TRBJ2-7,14,CASSSWDRGREQYF
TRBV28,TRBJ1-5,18,CASSGGVFTGYGNQPQHF
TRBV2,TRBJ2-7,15,CASSAAGGPAYEQYF
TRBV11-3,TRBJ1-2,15,CASSLPTGEDYGYTF
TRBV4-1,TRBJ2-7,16,CASSQVLASSTYEQYF
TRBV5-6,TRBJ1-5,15,CASSLRDRGLQPQHF
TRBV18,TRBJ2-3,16,CASSPMRVAGEDTQYF
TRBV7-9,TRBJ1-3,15,CASSLEAGSGNTIYF
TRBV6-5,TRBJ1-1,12,CASSWGTFEAFF
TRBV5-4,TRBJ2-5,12,CASSRTGGTQYF
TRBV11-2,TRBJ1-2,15,CASSWDGGSNYGYTF
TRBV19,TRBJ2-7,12,CARRAGIYEQYF
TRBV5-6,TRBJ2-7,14,CASSLSSGGYEQYF